The 7 T cell receptor beta chains in this list originate from one sample, sequenced in a study of Ad26.COV2.S vaccination and SARS-CoV-2 variants. Some clones are missing from TCRdb's copy, which holds only in-frame ones; the method was immunoSEQ multiplex PCR. The sample lists roughly 460,000 clones; roughly 87% were seen once. Documented treatment: about 20 received Ad26.COV2.S at low or high dose, single or two shots; about 5 received placebo; per-sample allocation not given. Specimen acquisition occurred on day 63 following the initial vaccine or placebo injection. The starting material was peripheral blood, obtained in a trial of Ad26.COV2.S vaccine versus placebo. These receptors were collected from a person aged 18-65 years who received the Ad26.COV2.S COVID-19 vaccine or a placebo.

The rearrangement links TRBV7-9 to TRBJ1-1; D gene uncertain. Trimming took 6 bases from V and 4 from J, leaving 12 bases between them. The germline V gene has CDR1 SEHNR and CDR2 FQNEAQ (reference sequence). CDR3 length: 13 amino acids. CDR3 sequence: CASRRKSGTEAFF. In DNA, the CDR3 is TGTGCCAGCAGGAGAAAATCGGGCACTGAAGCTTTCTTT.

V is TRBV5-1 and J is TRBJ1-5; D is perhaps TRBD1 (6 bases). The length of the CDR3 is 15 residues. Germline V gene lookup returns CDR1 SGHRS and CDR2 YFSETQ. V lost 4 bases and J lost 3, with 14 bases in between. CDR3 region: CASSPTGGFNQPQHF. The CDR3 DNA reads TGCGCCAGCAGCCCGACTGGGGGCTTCAATCAGCCCCAGCATTTT.

The genes are TRBV6-5 and TRBJ1-2; the D gene is possibly TRBD1 (6 bases). Germline assignment: CDR1 MNHEY and CDR2 SVGAGI. The ends were cut back, 5 bases at V and 3 bases at J, with 13 bases in the middle. The CDR3 extends over 14 amino acids. The CDR3 DNA follows: TGTGCCAGCAGTCCAGGGGCTGGGGACTATGGCTACACCTTC. Amino acid sequence: CASSPGAGDYGYTF.

This clone was seen more than once but under ten times. V usage is TRBV3-1 (or the pseudogene TRBV3-2) and J usage is TRBJ1-1; D perhaps matches TRBD1 (5 bases). V dropped 2 bases and J dropped 6 bases, with 16 bases sitting between them. The CDR3 loop spans 15 amino acids. The germline CDR1 and CDR2 sequences are LGHDT and YNNKEL (reference sequence). CDR3 sequence (DNA): TGTGCCAGCAGCCAAAAGGGGCGGAAGAGCCCTGAAGCTTTCTTT. This gives the protein CASSQKGRKSPEAFF.

V is TRBV6-6 and J is TRBJ2-7, with 7 bases lining up with TRBD2. CDR1 and CDR2 from the germline V gene are MNHNY and SVGAGI (reference sequence). The CDR3 loop spans 12 amino acids. With 6 bases clipped from V and 6 bases from J, the junction kept 5 bases outside the gene matches. DNA for the CDR3: TGTGCCAGCAGGGCGGGAGCGAGCGAGCAGTACTTC. It is translated as CASRAGASEQYF.

For this clone: Other DNA sequences in this sample translate to the same CDR3. The chain has TRBV10-3 and TRBJ1-1; possibly TRBD1 for D (6 bases). The CDR3 extends over 13 amino acids. The V gene lost 1 base and the J gene lost 11 bases, with 14 bases spanning the gap. Germline V CDR1 and CDR2: ENHRY, SYGVKD. CDR3 sequence (DNA): TGTGCCATCAGTGAGTTTGAGGGGGTGGGGGCTTTCTTT. As protein: CAISEFEGVGAFF.

The chain is built from TRBV9 and TRBJ1-5, with D possibly TRBD1 on 6 matching bases. Germline V gene lookup returns CDR1 SGDLS and CDR2 YYNGEE. Trimming shortened V by 0 bases and J by 10 bases, and 14 bases separated the two germline ends. The CDR3 runs to 14 residues. CDR3 sequence: CASSVGKGDDPQHF. The CDR3 nucleotides read TGTGCCAGCAGCGTAGGAAAGGGGGACGATCCCCAGCATTTT.